This T cell receptor (beta chain) derives from a study of blood T cell repertoires in COVID-19. Sequenced by immunoSEQ multiplex PCR; TCRdb stores in-frame clones only, minus some. Among over 300,000 clones listed, about 90% were seen once. The CDR3 is made up of 16 amino acids. Germline V gene sequence: CDR1 SGHTA, CDR2 FQGNSA. V lost 5 bases and J lost 1, with 15 bases in between. In its sample, this clone was seen once. The TCR comes from a man aged 18-30 years with active or convalescent COVID-19. Sequenced input: peripheral blood. The chain couples TRBV7-2 to TRBJ1-3; D unclear. The CDR3 coding sequence is TGTGCCAGCAGCCCGGGAGGCAGTAATTCTGGAAACACCATATATTTT. It translates to CASSPGGSNSGNTIYF.